This is a list of T cell receptor beta chains from one sample in a study of cytomegalovirus exposure and HLA in healthy donors. The assay was immunoSEQ multiplex PCR, and TCRdb's table has in-frame clones only and misses some. The sample has some 77,000 clones, around 96% seen once. Sequenced material: PBMCs. These receptors were obtained from a man aged 18 to 35 in good health and CMV-seropositive. Each CDR3 is given with its conserved first and last residue. The D gene is left open where the match is weak. Clone size is shown for a subset of rows, as once, few, many or a class of expanded clone.

clone size: -
V gene: TRBV18
J gene: TRBJ1-2
D gene: TRBD1
CDR3 DNA: TGTGCCAGCTCACCCACGACAGGGTTGAATTATGGCTACACCTTC
CDR3 protein: CASSPTTGLNYGYTF

clone size: -
V gene: TRBV18
J gene: TRBJ2-5
D gene: TRBD1
CDR3 DNA: TGTGCCAGCTCACCAAGGGGGCTTAACCAAGAGACCCAGTACTTC
CDR3 protein: CASSPRGLNQETQYF

clone size: -
V gene: TRBV15
J gene: TRBJ1-2
D gene: TRBD1
CDR3 DNA: TGTGCCACCAGCAGCTTACAGGGGGCGGATGGCTACACCTTC
CDR3 protein: CATSSLQGADGYTF

clone size: once
V gene: TRBV29-1
J gene: TRBJ2-5
D gene: TRBD1
CDR3 DNA: TGCAGCGTTGAAAGAGGGGGCTTAGAGACCCAGTACTTC
CDR3 protein: CSVERGGLETQYF

clone size: -
V gene: TRBV4-2
J gene: TRBJ2-7
D gene: -
CDR3 DNA: TGTGCCAGCAGCCAAGAAGCGGGCCTTGAGCAGTACTTC
CDR3 protein: CASSQEAGLEQYF

clone size: -
V gene: TRBV28
J gene: TRBJ2-3
D gene: TRBD2
CDR3 DNA: TGTGCCTCCAGGGTGGAAAGTAGCGGGCGCACAGATACGCAGTATTTT
CDR3 protein: CASRVESSGRTDTQYF

clone size: -
V gene: TRBV4-1
J gene: TRBJ1-1
D gene: -
CDR3 DNA: TGCGCCAGCAGCCAAGATCGTGGGCACGATGAAGCTTTCTTT
CDR3 protein: CASSQDRGHDEAFF

clone size: -
V gene: TRBV5-5
J gene: TRBJ1-1
D gene: TRBD1
CDR3 DNA: TGTGCCAGCAGACCTTATTGGACAGGGCTGAACACTGAAGCTTTCTTT
CDR3 protein: CASRPYWTGLNTEAFF

clone size: -
V gene: TRBV10-1
J gene: TRBJ2-1
D gene: -
CDR3 DNA: TGCGCCAGCAGTAGAAGGAGCTCCTACAATGAGCAGTTCTTC
CDR3 protein: CASSRRSSYNEQFF

clone size: once
V gene: TRBV9
J gene: TRBJ1-5
D gene: -
CDR3 DNA: TGTGCCAGCAGCCCTACCAATAATCAGCCCCAGCATTTT
CDR3 protein: CASSPTNNQPQHF

clone size: -
V gene: TRBV5-1
J gene: TRBJ2-5
D gene: -
CDR3 DNA: TGCGCCAGCAGCTTCATCCCGGACTCACAAGAGACCCAGTACTTC
CDR3 protein: CASSFIPDSQETQYF

clone size: -
V gene: TRBV27
J gene: TRBJ2-5
D gene: -
CDR3 DNA: TGTGCCAGCAGTTTCTCCGGGTCTCTCGAAGAGACCCAGTACTTC
CDR3 protein: CASSFSGSLEETQYF

clone size: -
V gene: TRBV9
J gene: TRBJ2-3
D gene: -
CDR3 DNA: TGTGCCAGCAGCGTCGGCGGGATGTTCACAGATACGCAGTATTTT
CDR3 protein: CASSVGGMFTDTQYF

clone size: -
V gene: TRBV4-2
J gene: TRBJ1-1
D gene: -
CDR3 DNA: TGTGCCAGCAGCCAAGATATCCGGGGTATGACTTTCTTT
CDR3 protein: CASSQDIRGMTFF

clone size: once
V gene: TRBV6-1
J gene: TRBJ2-1
D gene: TRBD2
CDR3 DNA: TGTGCCAGCAGCACTAGCGGGAGGGCCAGGGATGAGCAGTTCTTC
CDR3 protein: CASSTSGRARDEQFF

clone size: -
V gene: TRBV7-3
J gene: TRBJ2-2
D gene: TRBD2
CDR3 DNA: TGTGCCAGCAGAACCGGGACTAGCGTCACCGGGGAGCTGTTTTTT
CDR3 protein: CASRTGTSVTGELFF

clone size: once
V gene: TRBV29-1
J gene: TRBJ1-2
D gene: TRBD1
CDR3 DNA: TGCAGCGTTGCCCCGGGACAGAGCCCCTATGGCTACACCTTC
CDR3 protein: CSVAPGQSPYGYTF

clone size: -
V gene: TRBV7-2
J gene: TRBJ2-7
D gene: TRBD1
CDR3 DNA: TGTGCCAGCAGCCAGGACAGGGGCGAGCAGTACTTC
CDR3 protein: CASSQDRGEQYF

clone size: -
V gene: TRBV6-4
J gene: TRBJ2-3
D gene: TRBD1
CDR3 DNA: TGTGCCAGCAGCGGGACAGTCACAGATACGCAGTATTTT
CDR3 protein: CASSGTVTDTQYF

clone size: -
V gene: TRBV5-1
J gene: TRBJ2-3
D gene: -
CDR3 DNA: TGCGCCAGCAGCTTTGGGGGGGATACGCAGTATTTT
CDR3 protein: CASSFGGDTQYF

clone size: -
V gene: TRBV5-5
J gene: TRBJ2-7
D gene: -
CDR3 DNA: TGTGCCAGCAGCGTGGGAAGTGCGGGACTCGACGAGCAGTACTTC
CDR3 protein: CASSVGSAGLDEQYF

clone size: once
V gene: TRBV28
J gene: TRBJ1-6
D gene: TRBD1
CDR3 DNA: TGTGCCAGCAGTACCCGGACAGGTTATAATTCACCCCTCCACTTT
CDR3 protein: CASSTRTGYNSPLHF

clone size: once
V gene: TRBV7-2
J gene: TRBJ2-1
D gene: TRBD1
CDR3 DNA: TGTGCCAGCAGCAACAGGGGGCCCTACAATGAGCAGTTCTTC
CDR3 protein: CASSNRGPYNEQFF

clone size: -
V gene: TRBV7-2
J gene: TRBJ2-2
D gene: -
CDR3 DNA: TGTGCCAGCAGCCCCTTCACCGGGGAGCTGTTTTTT
CDR3 protein: CASSPFTGELFF

clone size: -
V gene: TRBV27
J gene: TRBJ2-5
D gene: -
CDR3 DNA: TGTGCCAGCAGTTTAGGAGGTGGTGAGACCCAGTACTTC
CDR3 protein: CASSLGGGETQYF